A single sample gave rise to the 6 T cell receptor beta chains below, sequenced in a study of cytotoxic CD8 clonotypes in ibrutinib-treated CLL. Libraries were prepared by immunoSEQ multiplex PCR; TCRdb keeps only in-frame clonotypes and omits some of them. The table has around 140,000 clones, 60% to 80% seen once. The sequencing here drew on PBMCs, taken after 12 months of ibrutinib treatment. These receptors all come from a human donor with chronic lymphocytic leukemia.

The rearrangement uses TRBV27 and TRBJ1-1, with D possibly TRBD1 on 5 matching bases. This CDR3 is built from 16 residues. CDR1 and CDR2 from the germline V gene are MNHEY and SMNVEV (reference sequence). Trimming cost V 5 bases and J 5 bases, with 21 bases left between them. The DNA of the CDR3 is TGTGCCAGCAGTACGTTCGTCGTAGGGGCGAGGACTGAAGCTTTCTTT. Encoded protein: CASSTFVVGARTEAFF.

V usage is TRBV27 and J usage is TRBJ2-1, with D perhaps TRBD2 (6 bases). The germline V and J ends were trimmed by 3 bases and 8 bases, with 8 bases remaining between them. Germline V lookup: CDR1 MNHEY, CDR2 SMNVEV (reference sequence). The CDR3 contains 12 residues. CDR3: CASSFGGDEQFF. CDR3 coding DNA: TGTGCCAGCAGTTTTGGCGGGGATGAGCAGTTCTTC.

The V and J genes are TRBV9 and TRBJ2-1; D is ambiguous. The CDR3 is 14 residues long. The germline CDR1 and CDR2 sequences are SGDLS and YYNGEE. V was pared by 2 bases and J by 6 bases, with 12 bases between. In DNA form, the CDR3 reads TGTGCCAGCAGCGTCGACCCGAAGAGCAATGAGCAGTTCTTC. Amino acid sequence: CASSVDPKSNEQFF.

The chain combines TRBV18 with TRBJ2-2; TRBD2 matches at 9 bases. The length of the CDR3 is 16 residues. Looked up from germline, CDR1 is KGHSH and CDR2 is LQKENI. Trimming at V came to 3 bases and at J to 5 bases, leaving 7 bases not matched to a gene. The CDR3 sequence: CASSPKTSGLTGELFF. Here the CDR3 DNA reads TGTGCCAGCTCACCTAAGACTAGCGGTTTGACCGGGGAGCTGTTTTTT.

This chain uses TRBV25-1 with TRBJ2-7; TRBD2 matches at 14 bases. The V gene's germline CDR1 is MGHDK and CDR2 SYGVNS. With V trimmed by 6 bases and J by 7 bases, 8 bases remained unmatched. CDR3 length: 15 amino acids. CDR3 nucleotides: TGTGCCAGCAGGGGGGGACTAGCGGGAGTCGATGAGCAGTACTTC. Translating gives CASRGGLAGVDEQYF.

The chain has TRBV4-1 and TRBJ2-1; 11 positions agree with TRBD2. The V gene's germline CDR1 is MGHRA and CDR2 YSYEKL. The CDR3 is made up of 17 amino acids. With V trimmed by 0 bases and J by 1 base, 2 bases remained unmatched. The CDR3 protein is CASSQELAGGSYNEQFF. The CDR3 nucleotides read TGCGCCAGCAGCCAAGAGCTAGCGGGGGGTTCCTACAATGAGCAGTTCTTC.